This T cell receptor (beta chain) was found in a study of blood T cell repertoires in COVID-19. Original methodology: By means of reference gene primer amplification, nucleated cell counts were estimated. Assay used: immunoSEQ multiplex PCR; TCRdb lists only in-frame clones, some missing. D and trimming were read from the DNA, whereas the V and J calls and clone size are those reported in that table. This table has roughly 400,000 clones, roughly 90% appearing once. V dropped 5 bases and J dropped 4 bases, with 10 bases sitting between them. Germline V gives CDR1 KGHDR, CDR2 SFDVKD. The CDR3 is 14 residues long.

The TCR comes from a woman between 40 and 55 years old with acute COVID-19. Sequenced: PBMCs or T cells enriched from blood (not recorded which). The chain uses TRBV24-1 and TRBJ2-2; D may be TRBD1 (6 bases). This CDR3 reads CATSGSGATGELFF. CDR3 nucleotides: TGTGCCACCAGTGGGTCAGGGGCCACCGGGGAGCTGTTTTTT.